This T cell receptor (beta chain) was observed in a study of response to subunit inactivated influenza vaccine (dated by TCRdb to about 2018). General notes on the study: To follow how T cells responded to a trivalent subunit inactivated influenza vaccine, the researchers relied on deep quantitative profiling of the T cell receptor repertoire.

What the authors observed across the whole study: According to the authors, only a limited number of new T cells may be recruited by each seasonal influenza vaccination.

Library preparation employed RT-PCR. TCRdb names Illumina HiSeq 2500 as the instrument used. TCRdb applied fastp at Q25 and MiXCR to the public reads, then kept only in-frame beta chains. Duplicate CDR3 protein sequences are folded into a single record with the most common DNA and genes. This sample lists approximately 730,000 distinct CDR3 sequences; approximately 15% were detected once. Clones ranked in the top ten supply 5.5% to 7% of the sample. In the germline V gene (reference sequence), CDR1 corresponds to MNHEY and CDR2 to SMNVEV. V is pared back by 5 bases and J by 8 bases, with 12 bases lying between the germline termini. From cysteine to phenylalanine, the CDR3 is 13 amino acids long. Only the CDR3 DNA stays, 39 bases, in frame from base 1. This clonotype was seen more than once but under ten times. Its antigen is currently not known. Base qualities were left out, and no much larger clone turns up one base away.

The TCR sequence derives from a man between 45 and 60 years old who received an inactivated influenza vaccine. Donor details come from another sample of the same person, matched by shared clones. The specimen was PBMCs from blood, collected about 14 days before vaccination. The rearrangement combines TRBV27 with TRBJ1-4; there is no confident call for the D gene. The CDR3 is CASSGRLLEKLFF. The nucleotides are TGTGCCAGCAGTGGGAGGTTGTTGGAAAAACTGTTTTTT.